What follows describes a single TCR beta chain. The data are from a study of CD8+ T cells in alopecia areata. Isolated RNA was reverse transcribed into cDNA used as the sequencing template. TCRdb keeps only in-frame clones here, not all; method: immunoSEQ multiplex PCR. This table holds approximately 45,000 clones, approximately 65% found once. Stated treatment: oral pan-JAK inhibitor, 5-10 mg twice daily. Collection of lesional scalp punch biopsies and peripheral blood was performed in alopecia areata patients. The CDR3 has 11 amino acids. Trimming cost V 4 bases and J 10 bases, with 11 bases left between them. CDR1 MGHDK and CDR2 SYGVNS come from the germline V gene.

V usage is TRBV25-1 and J usage is TRBJ2-7; TRBD1 or TRBD2 may be the D gene (5 bases each). The TCR comes from a human donor with alopecia areata. The sample in question was CD8+ T cells sorted from blood, obtained at week 4, from a patient treated with tofacitinib. CDR3: CASSGTRDQYF. CDR3 DNA sequence: TGTGCCAGCAGTGGAACCCGGGACCAGTACTTC.